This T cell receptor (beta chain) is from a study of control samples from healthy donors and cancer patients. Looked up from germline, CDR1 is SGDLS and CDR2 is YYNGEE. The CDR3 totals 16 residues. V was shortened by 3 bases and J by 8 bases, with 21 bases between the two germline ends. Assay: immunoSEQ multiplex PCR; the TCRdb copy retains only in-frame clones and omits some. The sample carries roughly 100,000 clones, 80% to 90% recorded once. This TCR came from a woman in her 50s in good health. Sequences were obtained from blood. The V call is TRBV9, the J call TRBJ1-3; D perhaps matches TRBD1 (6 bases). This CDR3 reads CASSAPLTGFADTIYF. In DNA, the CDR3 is TGTGCCAGCAGCGCACCCCTAACAGGGTTCGCGGACACCATATATTTT.